Below, 2 T cell receptor beta chains from the same sample are listed, as sequenced in a study of control samples from healthy donors and cancer patients. TCRdb keeps only in-frame clones here, not all; method: immunoSEQ multiplex PCR. The repertoire holds fewer than 95,000 clones, 91% seen once, with 15% to 17% in the top ten. The material sequenced was blood. The receptor set was obtained from a man aged 25 to 40 in good health.

This chain uses TRBV6-2 or TRBV6-3 with TRBJ2-2, with D tentatively TRBD1 (6 bases). The length of the CDR3 is 15 residues. The V gene lost 5 bases and the J gene lost 0 bases, with 10 bases spanning the gap. Per germline, CDR1 MNHEY and CDR2 SVGEGT. As DNA, the CDR3 is TGTGCCAGCAGTCGGGACACCGCGAACACCGGGGAGCTGTTTTTT. As protein: CASSRDTANTGELFF.

This rearrangement joins TRBV28 to TRBJ1-2; D not certain. The CDR3 runs to 13 residues. Trimming shortened V by 3 bases and J by 2 bases, and 7 bases separated the two germline ends. Germline CDR1 reads MDHEN; CDR2 reads SYDVKM. CDR3 in amino acids: CASSFRRNYGYTF. As DNA, the CDR3 is TGTGCCAGCAGTTTCAGAAGGAACTATGGCTACACCTTC.